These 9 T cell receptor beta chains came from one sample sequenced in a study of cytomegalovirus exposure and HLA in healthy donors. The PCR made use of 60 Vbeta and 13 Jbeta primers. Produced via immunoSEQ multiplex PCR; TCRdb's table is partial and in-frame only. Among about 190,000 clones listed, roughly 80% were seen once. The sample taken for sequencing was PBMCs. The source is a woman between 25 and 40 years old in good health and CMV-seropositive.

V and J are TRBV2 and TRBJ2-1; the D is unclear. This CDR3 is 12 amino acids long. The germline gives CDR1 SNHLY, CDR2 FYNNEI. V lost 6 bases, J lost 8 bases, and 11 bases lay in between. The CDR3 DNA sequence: TGTGCCAGCAGCCCCTCGGGTGATGAGCAGTTCTTC. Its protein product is CASSPSGDEQFF.

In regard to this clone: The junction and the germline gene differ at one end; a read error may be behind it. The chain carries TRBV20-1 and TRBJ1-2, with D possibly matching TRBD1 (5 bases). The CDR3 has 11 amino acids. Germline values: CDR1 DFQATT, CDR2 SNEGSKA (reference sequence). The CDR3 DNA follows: TGCAGTGCTAGCCCCGGCCAGGGCTCCACCTTC. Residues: CSASPGQGSTF.

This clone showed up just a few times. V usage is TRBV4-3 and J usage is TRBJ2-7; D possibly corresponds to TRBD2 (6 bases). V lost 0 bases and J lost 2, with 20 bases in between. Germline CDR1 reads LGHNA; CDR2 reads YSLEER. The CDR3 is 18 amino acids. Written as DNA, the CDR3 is TGCGCCAGCAGCCAAGATCAAGGCATGGGGGGAGTCGCCTACGAGCAGTACTTC. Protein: CASSQDQGMGGVAYEQYF.

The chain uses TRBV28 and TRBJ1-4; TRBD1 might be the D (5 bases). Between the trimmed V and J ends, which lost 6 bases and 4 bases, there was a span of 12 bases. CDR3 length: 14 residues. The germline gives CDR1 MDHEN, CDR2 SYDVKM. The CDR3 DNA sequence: TGTGCCAGCAGATCCGACAGAAGTAATGAAAAACTGTTTTTT. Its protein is CASRSDRSNEKLFF.

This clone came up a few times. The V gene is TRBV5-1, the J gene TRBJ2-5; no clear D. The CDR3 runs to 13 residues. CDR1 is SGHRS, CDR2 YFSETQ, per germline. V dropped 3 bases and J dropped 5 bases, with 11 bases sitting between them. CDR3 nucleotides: TGCGCCAGCAGCTCCCCCTCCAGGGAGACCCAGTACTTC. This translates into CASSSPSRETQYF.

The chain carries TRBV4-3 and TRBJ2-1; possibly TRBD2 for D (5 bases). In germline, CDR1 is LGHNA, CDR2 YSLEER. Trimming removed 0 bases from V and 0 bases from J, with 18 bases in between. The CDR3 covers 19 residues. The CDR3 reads CASSQDRAGRAASYNEQFF. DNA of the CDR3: TGCGCCAGCAGCCAAGATAGGGCTGGGAGAGCGGCCTCCTACAATGAGCAGTTCTTC.

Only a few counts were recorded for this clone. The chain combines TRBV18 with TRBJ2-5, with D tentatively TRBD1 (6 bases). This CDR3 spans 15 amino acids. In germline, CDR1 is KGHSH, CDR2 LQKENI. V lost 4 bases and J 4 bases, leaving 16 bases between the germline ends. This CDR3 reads CASSLQGVEGETQYF. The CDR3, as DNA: TGTGCCAGCTCACTACAGGGCGTCGAGGGAGAGACCCAGTACTTC.

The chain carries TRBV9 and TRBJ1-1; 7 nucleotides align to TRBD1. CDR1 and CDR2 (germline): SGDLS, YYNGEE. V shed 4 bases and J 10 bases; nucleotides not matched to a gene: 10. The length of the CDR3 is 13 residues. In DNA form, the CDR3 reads TGTGCCAGCAGCCTAGGGACAGTCGACATAGCTTTCTTT. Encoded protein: CASSLGTVDIAFF. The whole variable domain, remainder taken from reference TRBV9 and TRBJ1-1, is DSGVTQTPKHLITATGQRVTLRCSPRSGDLSVYWYQQSLDQGLQFLIQYYNGEERAKGNILERFSAQQFPDLHSELNLSSLELGDSALYFCASSLGTVDIAFFGQGTRLTVV.

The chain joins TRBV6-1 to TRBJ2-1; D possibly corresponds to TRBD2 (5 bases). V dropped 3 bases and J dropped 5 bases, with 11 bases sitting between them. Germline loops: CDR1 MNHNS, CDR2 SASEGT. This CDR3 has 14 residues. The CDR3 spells CASSDGIPHNEQFF. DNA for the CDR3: TGTGCCAGCAGTGACGGGATCCCCCACAATGAGCAGTTCTTC.